The next 21 T cell receptor beta chains were all read from a single sample in a study of T cell responses to AZD1222 COVID-19 vaccine. The table came from immunoSEQ multiplex PCR; TCRdb's copy has only in-frame clones and leaves some out. The profile covers 75,000 to 85,000 clones, with approximately 80% appearing a single time and 27% taken by the ten largest. The sequencing used peripheral blood, collected 28 days after the second dose of the MenACWY control vaccine. The receptors originated from an adult who received the MenACWY meningococcal vaccine as a control.

This clone was counted between two and nine times. The chain is built from TRBV5-4 and TRBJ1-1; D is unresolved. The CDR3 consists of 14 residues. V lost 4 bases and J 0 bases, leaving 10 bases between the germline ends. The germline V gene has CDR1 SGHNT and CDR2 YYREEE (reference sequence). DNA for the CDR3: TGTGCCAGCAGCCGACATATGATGAACACTGAAGCTTTCTTT. Amino acid sequence: CASSRHMMNTEAFF.

The rearrangement links TRBV19 to TRBJ1-5; no clear D. CDR3 size: 12 residues. Trimming took 5 bases from V and 4 from J, leaving 6 bases between them. The germline CDR1 and CDR2 sequences are LNHDA and SQIVND (reference sequence). CDR3 nucleotide sequence: TGTGCCAGTAGTCGGCTAAATCAGCCCCAGCATTTT. Translated: CASSRLNQPQHF.

This clone appeared a single time. CDR3 sequence reads: CASNEDRVNTGELFF. CDR3 in DNA: TGTGCCAGCAATGAAGACAGGGTAAACACCGGGGAGCTGTTTTTT. The chain joins TRBV7-2 to TRBJ2-2; 7 nucleotides agree with TRBD1. Trimming at V came to 7 bases and at J to 2 bases, leaving 7 bases not matched to a gene. Per germline, CDR1 SGHTA and CDR2 FQGNSA. This CDR3 comprises 15 residues.

The chain uses TRBV11-2 and TRBJ1-2, with a tentative D call TRBD1 (5 bases). The CDR3 runs 14 residues. Per germline, CDR1 SGHAT and CDR2 FQNNGV. Deletions cut 2 bases from V and 9 bases from J, with 16 bases between. CDR3 in amino acids: CASSLSRRGARYTF. CDR3 sequence (DNA): TGTGCCAGCAGCTTATCCCGGAGAGGGGCACGCTACACCTTC.

This sequence joins TRBV7-2 and TRBJ2-2, with 7 bases lining up with TRBD1. This CDR3 is 17 amino acids long. V gave up 4 bases and J gave up 4 bases; unmatched junction bases: 12. Germline values: CDR1 SGHTA, CDR2 FQGNSA. The DNA for the CDR3 is TGTGCCAGCAGCTCCCGGGACAGTATCCTGATCACCGGGGAGCTGTTTTTT. Its protein product is CASSSRDSILITGELFF.

V usage is TRBV6-2 or TRBV6-3 and J usage is TRBJ1-5; D is undetermined. Trimming left V 2 bases short and J 7 bases short, with 9 bases between. The V gene's germline CDR1 is MNHEY and CDR2 SVGEGT. The CDR3 has 13 residues. CDR3 in DNA: TGTGCCAGCAGTTACGGGTCAAAGCAGCCCCAGCATTTT. Residues: CASSYGSKQPQHF.

CDR3 sequence: CASSRGAGATDTQYF. The CDR3 coding sequence is TGTGCCAGCAGTCGCGGGGCGGGAGCCACAGATACGCAGTATTTT. The rearrangement joins TRBV6-4 to TRBJ2-3; TRBD2 agrees at 7 bases. The CDR3 is 15 amino acids. V was clipped by 5 bases and J by 2 bases; unmatched bases: 7. CDR1 and CDR2 (germline): MRHNA, SNTAGT.

The rearrangement links TRBV9 to TRBJ1-3; no firm D call. V lost 0 bases and J lost 0, with 7 bases in between. Germline V CDR1 and CDR2: SGDLS, YYNGEE. This CDR3 is built from 15 residues. CDR3 protein: CASSVGGISGNTIYF. As DNA, the CDR3 is TGTGCCAGCAGCGTAGGAGGCATCTCTGGAAACACCATATATTTT.

The chain recombines TRBV21-1 with TRBJ2-2; the table's D call TRBD1 went unverified against the DNA. TRBV21-1 corresponds to a pseudogene. The CDR3 covers 20 residues. This CDR3 is CASSVQQDGDRGQEIGELFF. The CDR3 DNA sequence: TGTGCCAGCAGCGTCCAACAGGATGGGGACAGGGGGCAAGAGATCGGGGAGCTGTTTTTT.

This chain uses TRBV2 with TRBJ2-7; a possible D gene is TRBD1 (6 bases). V was cut by 6 bases and J by 6 bases, with 18 bases left in between. Looked up from germline, CDR1 is SNHLY and CDR2 is FYNNEI. CDR3 length equals 14 residues. CDR3 in amino acids: CASRQQGQTFEQYF. DNA of the CDR3: TGTGCCAGCAGGCAACAGGGTCAAACCTTCGAGCAGTACTTC.

This sequence joins TRBV2 and TRBJ2-5; D possibly corresponds to TRBD1 (6 bases). Germline assignment: CDR1 SNHLY and CDR2 FYNNEI. The CDR3 runs 14 residues. V lost 7 bases, J lost 1 base, and 13 bases lay in between. The chain's CDR3 is CASKDAGAQETQYF. The CDR3, as DNA: TGTGCCAGCAAGGATGCAGGGGCCCAAGAGACCCAGTACTTC.

This rearrangement joins TRBV2 to TRBJ2-3, with TRBD1 matching over 11 bases. Germline CDR1 is SNHLY and CDR2 is FYNNEI. The CDR3 covers 15 residues. The V segment lost 7 bases and the J segment 3 bases; nucleotides outside the gene matches: 6. CDR3 amino acids: CASNFGTGGTDTQYF. The CDR3 DNA is TGTGCCAGCAACTTTGGGACAGGGGGGACAGATACGCAGTATTTT.

The CDR3 spells CASSQEGGRARETQYF. The CDR3 DNA reads TGTGCCAGCAGCCAAGAAGGGGGCAGGGCTCGGGAGACCCAGTACTTC. The chain couples TRBV3-1 (or the pseudogene TRBV3-2) to TRBJ2-5; 7 bases fit TRBD1. V was pared by 0 bases and J by 5 bases, with 9 bases of the junction left unmatched. CDR1 LGHDT and CDR2 YNNKEL come from the germline V gene (reference sequence). The length of the CDR3 is 16 residues.

This clone was seen a single time. The J gene is TRBJ2-2, the V gene TRBV18; 8 bases fit TRBD2. The J segment lost 6 bases and the V segment lost 3 bases, leaving 9 bases of the junction unmatched. CDR3 length: 16 residues. CDR1 and CDR2 (germline): KGHSH, LQKENI. CDR3 protein: CASSPSTSGHPGELFF. CDR3 DNA: TGTGCCAGCTCACCCAGCACTAGCGGTCATCCCGGGGAGCTGTTTTTT.

The V and J genes are TRBV28 and TRBJ2-1; weak D call: TRBD2 (5 bases). The V gene lost 5 bases and the J gene lost 6 bases, with 14 bases spanning the gap. Per germline, CDR1 MDHEN and CDR2 SYDVKM. This CDR3 region has 14 residues. CDR3 residues: CASSGPGILNEQFF. The CDR3 DNA sequence: TGTGCCAGCAGTGGCCCCGGGATTCTCAATGAGCAGTTCTTC.

This chain links TRBV4-1 with TRBJ2-1; TRBD2 might be the D (6 bases). The V end was cut by 5 bases, the J end by 14 bases, with 19 bases between. The CDR3 sequence is 13 residues long. CDR1 and CDR2 from the germline V gene are MGHRA and YSYEKL. The chain's CDR3 is CASSGYLGTVKFF. The DNA for the CDR3 is TGCGCCAGCAGCGGATACCTCGGGACTGTAAAGTTCTTC.

This chain joins TRBV5-4 and TRBJ2-2; D is possibly TRBD2 (6 bases). This CDR3 region has 16 residues. V was shortened by 2 bases and J by 0 bases, with 11 bases between the two germline ends. CDR1 is SGHNT, CDR2 YYREEE, per germline (reference sequence). The CDR3 DNA is TGTGCCAGCAGCTTTTTTGGGACTTCGAACACCGGGGAGCTGTTTTTT. This encodes CASSFFGTSNTGELFF.

The J gene is TRBJ1-3, the V gene TRBV5-4; D is unclear. CDR3 size: 15 residues. The ends were cut back, 7 bases at V and 2 bases at J, with 16 bases in the middle. CDR1 is SGHNT and CDR2 is YYREEE in the germline V gene (reference sequence). The CDR3 nucleotides are TGTGCCAGCTCTTCCGACGGGCATACTGGAAACACCATATATTTT. Translation gives CASSSDGHTGNTIYF.

CDR3 region: CSVKNLEGYTF. CDR3 sequence (DNA): TGCAGCGTCAAGAATTTAGAAGGCTACACCTTC. The genes are TRBV29-1 and TRBJ1-2; D gene unclear. Between the trimmed V and J ends, which lost 6 bases and 8 bases, there was a span of 13 bases. Per germline, CDR1 SQVTM and CDR2 ANQGSEA. The CDR3 extends over 11 amino acids.

The rearrangement joins TRBV6-2 or TRBV6-3 to TRBJ1-5; D not certain. V lost 4 bases and J lost 0, with 10 bases in between. CDR1 and CDR2 from the germline V gene are MNHEY and SVGEGT. The CDR3 is made up of 15 amino acids. CDR3 amino acids: CASSSYRDSNQPQHF. Here the CDR3 DNA reads TGTGCCAGCAGTTCATATCGGGATAGCAATCAGCCCCAGCATTTT.

The chain has TRBV28 and TRBJ2-2, with 15 bases matching TRBD2. The V and J ends lost 6 bases and 6 bases, in that order; junction bases with no gene match: 5. The CDR3 runs 16 residues. Germline loops: CDR1 MDHEN, CDR2 SYDVKM. This CDR3 reads CASSPGLAGGAGELFF. DNA of the CDR3: TGTGCCAGCAGCCCTGGACTAGCGGGAGGGGCCGGGGAGCTGTTTTTT.